The source of this T cell receptor (beta chain) is a study of early T cells in non-severe SARS-CoV-2 infection (dated by TCRdb to the early 2020s). About the investigation overall: TCR sequencing used bulk RNA from unsorted whole blood, so alpha and beta chains could not be paired. Results the study describes overall, beyond this receptor: Matching against VDJdb was skewed toward anti-spike CD8 responses, likely underestimated virus-specific expansions, and missed private and CD4 specificities.

Based on the germline V gene (reference sequence), the CDR1 and CDR2 sequences are DFQATT and SNEGSKA. V is pared back by 0 bases and J by 6 bases, with 11 bases lying between the germline termini. The cysteine opens and the phenylalanine closes a CDR3 of 14 amino acids. Only CDR3 DNA is held: 42 bases, read in frame from base 1. Library prep was done by 5' RACE. These reads were obtained on a NextSeq 500. Unique molecular identifiers were attached to individual cDNA molecules in the TCR library protocol so that sequencing error and PCR bias could be corrected. TCR alpha and beta chains were both sequenced, and the abundances of alpha and beta sequences in each sample were closely correlated with each other. The source study handled its data this way. Decombinator V4 was used to annotate TCR sequences for V gene, J gene and CDR3. TCRs were defined as expanded if a significant change between any two time points was detected under a Poisson model with p below 0.0001. Abundances of TCRs were expressed as counts per million after normalisation to the total number of TCRs sequenced in each sample. TRAV1-2 paired with TRAJ12, TRAJ20 or TRAJ33 defined MAIT TCRs, while TRAV10 paired with TRAJ18 defined iNKT TCRs. VDJdb, accessed 1 November 2021, was searched for CMV, EBV and SARS-CoV-2 annotated TCRs, excluding TCRs annotated for multiple antigens. TCRdb applied fastp at Q25 and MiXCR to the public reads, then kept only in-frame beta chains. Rows are combined by CDR3 protein, so each entry shows the most common genes and DNA. The V and J calls were determined by TCRdb, not by the authors. The table for this sample lists more than 65,000 distinct CDR3 sequences; over 10% of them were counted only once. The top ten constitute about 1.1% of the sample.

A case-control design nested within a healthcare worker cohort in London, UK, was used, with weekly nasopharyngeal swab PCR tests and blood sampling performed. Healthcare workers were enrolled in the week of the UK lockdown, from 23 to 31 March 2020, and were followed every week for up to roughly 15 weeks. This clonotype was seen a few times. The antigen this receptor binds is unknown. Per-nucleotide qualities are absent, and no much larger clonotype sits a single base away. This clonotype originated in an adult who was a healthcare worker with PCR-confirmed SARS-CoV-2 infection or an uninfected control (not recorded which). The sequenced sample consisted of whole blood. Rearrangement joined TRBV20-1 to TRBJ2-2, with a weak D call of TRBD1 (6 bases match). The DNA reads TGCAGTGCTAGAGATCCACAGGGTCCCGGGGAGCTGTTTTTT. It codes for CSARDPQGPGELFF.